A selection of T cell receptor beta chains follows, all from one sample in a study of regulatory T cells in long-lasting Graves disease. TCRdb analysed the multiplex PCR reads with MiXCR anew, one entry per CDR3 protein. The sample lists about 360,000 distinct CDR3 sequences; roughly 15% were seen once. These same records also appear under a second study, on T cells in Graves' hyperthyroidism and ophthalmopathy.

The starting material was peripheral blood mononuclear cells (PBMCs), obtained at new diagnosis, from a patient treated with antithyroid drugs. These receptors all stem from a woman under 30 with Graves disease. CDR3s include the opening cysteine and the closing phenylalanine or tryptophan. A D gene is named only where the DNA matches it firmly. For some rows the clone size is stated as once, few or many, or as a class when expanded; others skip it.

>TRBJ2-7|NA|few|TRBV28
TGTGCCAGCAGTTCTATAGGGGGGGACGAGCAGTACTTC
CASSSIGGDEQYF
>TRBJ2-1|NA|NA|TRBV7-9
TGTGCCAGCAGCTTAGCTCAGCGGCCCAGAAGGAACAATGAGCAGTTCTTC
CASSLAQRPRRNNEQFF
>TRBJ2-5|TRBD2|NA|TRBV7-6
TGTGCCAGCAGCCGAAAGCGGGGAGAGACCCAGTACTTC
CASSRKRGETQYF
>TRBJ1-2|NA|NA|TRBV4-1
TGCGCCAGCAGCCAAGTGGTGTCGGCGGGCTATAGCTACACCTTC
CASSQVVSAGYSYTF
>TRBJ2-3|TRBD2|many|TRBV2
TGTGCCAGCAGCCCATCCGGGACTAGCTTTCTAAGCACAGATACGCAGTATTTT
CASSPSGTSFLSTDTQYF
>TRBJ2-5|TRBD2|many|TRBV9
TGTGCCAGCAGCGTAGATTCAGCGGGAGTTTCGGAGACCCAGTACTTC
CASSVDSAGVSETQYF
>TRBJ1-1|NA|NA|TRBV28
TGTGCCAGCCACGAAATCTTACGGGGGAACACTGAAGCTTTCTTT
CASHEILRGNTEAFF
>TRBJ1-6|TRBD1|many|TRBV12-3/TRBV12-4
TGTGCCAGCAGTCGTACAGGGGATTCCTATAATTCACCCCTCCACTTT
CASSRTGDSYNSPLHF
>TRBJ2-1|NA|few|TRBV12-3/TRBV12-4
TGTGCCAGCAGTTTAGGGCAGGGCCTGAATGAGCAGTTCTTC
CASSLGQGLNEQFF
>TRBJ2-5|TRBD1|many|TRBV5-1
TGCGCCAGCAGGGACAGGGGGCAGACCCAGTACTTC
CASRDRGQTQYF
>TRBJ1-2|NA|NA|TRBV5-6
TGTGCCAGCAGCTTGGCTCAGGGTTTTCTCGGCTACACCTTC
CASSLAQGFLGYTF
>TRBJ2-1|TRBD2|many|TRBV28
TGTGCCAGCAGTTCGCCTACCCCGACTAGCGGGAGGTCGAGCTCCTACAATGAGCAGTTCTTC
CASSSPTPTSGRSSSYNEQFF
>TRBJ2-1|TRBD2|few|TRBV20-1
TGCAGTGCTAGTAAATGGTCGGGGGGGCCTAATGAGCAGTTCTTC
CSASKWSGGPNEQFF
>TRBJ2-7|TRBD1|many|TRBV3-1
TGTGCCAGCAGCCAAGATCGCCCGGGACAGGGGGCCTACGAGCAGTACTTC
CASSQDRPGQGAYEQYF
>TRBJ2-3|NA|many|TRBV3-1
TGTGCCAGCAGCCTTGGCGGGGAGTTACCAGATACGCAGTATTTT
CASSLGGELPDTQYF
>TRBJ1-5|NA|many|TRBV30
TGTGCCTGGGAGCAGGGACTAAGTCAGCCCCAGCATTTT
CAWEQGLSQPQHF
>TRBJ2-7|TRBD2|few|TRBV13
TGTGCCACCGGGGAGGGTAACTACGAGCAGTACTTC
CATGEGNYEQYF
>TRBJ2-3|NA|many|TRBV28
TGTGCCAGCAGTTTATCCCGGGGGAGGTTGGGAGATACGCAGTATTTT
CASSLSRGRLGDTQYF
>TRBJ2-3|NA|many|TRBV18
TGTGCCAGCTCACCATCAACAGGGGACTGGGGGCAGTATTTT
CASSPSTGDWGQYF
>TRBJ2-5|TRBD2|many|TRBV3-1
TGTGCCAGCAGCCTCGGGACTAGCGGGGGGCAAGAGACCCAGTACTTC
CASSLGTSGGQETQYF
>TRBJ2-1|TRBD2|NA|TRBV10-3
TGTGCCATCGCTGACGGAGGACTAGCGGAAGTTGAGCAGTTCTTC
CAIADGGLAEVEQFF
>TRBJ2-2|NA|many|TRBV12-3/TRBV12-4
TGTGCCAGCAGTTTTACGGGAGAGACCGGGGAGCTGTTTTTT
CASSFTGETGELFF
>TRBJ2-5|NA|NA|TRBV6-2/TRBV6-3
TGTGCCGGCACTCGACAGACAGGAGAGACCCAGTACTTC
CAGTRQTGETQYF
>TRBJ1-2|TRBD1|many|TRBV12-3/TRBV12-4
TGTGCCAGCAGCAAAGGGGGCGGCTATGGCTACACCTTC
CASSKGGGYGYTF
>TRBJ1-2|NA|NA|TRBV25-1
TGTGCCAGCAAAGAGGGAAACTATGGCTACACCTTC
CASKEGNYGYTF
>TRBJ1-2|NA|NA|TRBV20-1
TGCAGTGCTAGTGAGCCAGGGACAAATGGCTACACCTTC
CSASEPGTNGYTF
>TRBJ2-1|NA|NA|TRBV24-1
TGTGCCACCAGTGATTTGTCGGTGGGGAAAGACAATGGGCAGTTCTTC
CATSDLSVGKDNGQFF
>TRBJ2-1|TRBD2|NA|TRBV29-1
TGCAGCTCCCGACCTAGCGGGAGGGCCCGTGAGCAGTTCTTC
CSSRPSGRAREQFF
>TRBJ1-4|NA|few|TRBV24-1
TGTGCCACCAGACCTTGGACATCTAATGAAAAACTGTTTTTT
CATRPWTSNEKLFF
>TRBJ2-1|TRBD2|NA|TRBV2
TGTGCCAGCAGTGATTATCTAGCGGGACTAAATGAGCAGTTCTTC
CASSDYLAGLNEQFF
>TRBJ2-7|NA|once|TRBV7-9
TGTGCCAGCAGCCGTAGCGGTAGCTCCTACGAGCAGTGCTTC
CASSRSGSSYEQCF
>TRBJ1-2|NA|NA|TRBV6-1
TGTGCCAGCAGACCCGATACGGACGGAAACTATGGCTACACCTTC
CASRPDTDGNYGYTF
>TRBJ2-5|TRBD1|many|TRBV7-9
TGTGCCAGCAGACCGGACAGGGCGCCACAAGAGACCCAGTACTTC
CASRPDRAPQETQYF
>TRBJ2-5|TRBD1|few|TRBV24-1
TGTGCCACCAGCACAGGGGCATGGGCCACAGAGACCCAGTACTTC
CATSTGAWATETQYF
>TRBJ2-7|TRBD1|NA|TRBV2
TGTGCCAGCAGTTTGTCCGGGACAGTTATCTCCTACGAGCAGTACTTC
CASSLSGTVISYEQYF
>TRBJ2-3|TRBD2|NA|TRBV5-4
TGTGCCAGCAGCCCCAGACTAGCGGGAGGCCCAGATACGCAGTATTTT
CASSPRLAGGPDTQYF
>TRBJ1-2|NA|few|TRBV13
TGTGCCAGCAGCACCCAGTCCGGGGGCAACTATGGCTACACCTTC
CASSTQSGGNYGYTF
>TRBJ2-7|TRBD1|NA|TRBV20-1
TGCAGTGCATGGGACAGGGGCTACGAGCAGTACTTC
CSAWDRGYEQYF
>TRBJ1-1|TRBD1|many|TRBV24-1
TGTGCCACCAGTGATTCAGGGGGTCGGACTGAAGCTTTCTTT
CATSDSGGRTEAFF